These 4 T cell receptor beta chains were all obtained from the same sample, sequenced in a study. TCRdb re-derived calls from the 5' RACE reads in MiXCR, one entry per CDR3 protein. The sample includes just under 65,000 distinct CDR3 sequences, approximately 23% of them seen just once. The sequenced material came from memory CD4+ T cells sorted from a lymph node. Subset in this sample: memory CD4+ T cells, CD4+CD45RO+CD25-. The receptors originated from a female donor with breast cancer.

The chain employs TRBV6-1 and TRBJ2-5; no definite D call. The CDR3 has 16 amino acids. Germline CDR1 reads MNHNS; CDR2 reads SASEGT. V was pared by 10 bases and J by 1 base, with 22 bases between. This CDR3 is CATTLGILNSQETQYF. CDR3 nucleotide sequence: TGTGCCACCACACTGGGAATACTCAACTCCCAAGAGACCCAGTACTTC.

This clonotype has ten or more counts. V gene TRBV6-5 combines with J gene TRBJ1-5; D is perhaps TRBD1 (6 bases). Germline V gives CDR1 MNHEY, CDR2 SVGAGI. Deletions cut 0 bases from V and 7 bases from J, with 13 bases between. The CDR3 is 15 amino acids. The CDR3 coding sequence is TGTGCCAGCAGTTACTCAGGGACAATAGAGCAGCCCCAGCATTTT. Translated, it gives CASSYSGTIEQPQHF.

This clonotype was detected only a few times. The CDR3 loop reads CATRRGTENYGYTF. The CDR3 DNA reads TGTGCCACCCGCCGCGGGACAGAAAACTATGGCTACACCTTC. J is TRBJ1-2 and V is TRBV6-1, with TRBD1 identical over 7 bases. V was pared by 10 bases and J by 2 bases, with 10 bases of the junction left unmatched. Germline loops: CDR1 MNHNS, CDR2 SASEGT. CDR3 size: 14 residues.

Points on this clonotype: The CDR3 carries no conserved terminal phenylalanine or tryptophan, so it likely arises from a read error. The rearrangement uses TRBV5-1 and TRBJ1-1, with no clear D. CDR1 is SGHRS, CDR2 YFSETQ, per germline. Trimming left V 5 bases short and J 0 bases short, with 8 bases between. The CDR3 extends over 13 amino acids. CDR3 region: CASRSSLNTEAFL. The DNA of the CDR3 is TGCGCCAGCAGGAGCTCGTTGAACACTGAAGCTTTCCTT.